This record looks at one TCR beta chain sequence and its context. Authors' analysis steps: Estimated nucleated cell counts came from reference gene primer amplification. Produced via immunoSEQ multiplex PCR; TCRdb's table is partial and in-frame only. The D gene and trimming were derived from the DNA, and the V and J assignments and clone size from that table. Of hundreds of thousands of clones in the sample, around 87% were seen once. This specimen comes from a study of blood T cell repertoires in COVID-19. Study summary: Nucleic acid was either cDNA or gDNA, and it came from T cells, B-cell-depleted T cells, or PBMCs.

Participants' own reports of clinical history determined their cohort assignment. In germline, CDR1 is SGHDN, CDR2 FVKESK. V lost 5 bases, J lost 4 bases, and 7 bases stayed unmatched. CDR3 size: 16 residues. The sequenced material came from PBMCs or T cells enriched from blood (not recorded which). The rearrangement uses TRBV14 and TRBJ2-1; 11 bases are a match to TRBD2. This TCR was recovered from a middle-aged man in a cohort exposed to, infected with or recovered from COVID-19 (not recorded which). In DNA, the CDR3 is TGTGCCAGCAGCTTTCTAGCGGGAGGTCTTTACAATGAGCAGTTCTTC. Encoded protein: CASSFLAGGLYNEQFF.